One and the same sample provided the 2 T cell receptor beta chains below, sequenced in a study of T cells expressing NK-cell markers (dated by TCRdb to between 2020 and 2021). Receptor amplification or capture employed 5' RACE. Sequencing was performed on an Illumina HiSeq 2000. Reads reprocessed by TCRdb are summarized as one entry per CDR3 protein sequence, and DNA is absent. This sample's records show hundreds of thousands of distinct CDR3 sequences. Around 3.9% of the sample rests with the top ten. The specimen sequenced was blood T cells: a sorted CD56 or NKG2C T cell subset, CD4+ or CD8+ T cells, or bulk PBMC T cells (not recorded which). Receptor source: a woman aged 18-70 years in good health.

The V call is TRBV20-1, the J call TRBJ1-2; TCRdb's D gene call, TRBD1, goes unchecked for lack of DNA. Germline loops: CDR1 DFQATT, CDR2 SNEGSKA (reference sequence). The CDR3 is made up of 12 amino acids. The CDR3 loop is CSARDPGEGYTF.

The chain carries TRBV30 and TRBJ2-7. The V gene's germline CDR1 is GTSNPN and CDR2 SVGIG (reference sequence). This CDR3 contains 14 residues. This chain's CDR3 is CAWRIGGLNYEQYF.